A single TCR beta chain is shown here with its context. These data are taken from a study of blood T cell repertoires in COVID-19. Study summary: The cDNA or gDNA used as material had been derived from T cells, B-cell-depleted T cells, or PBMCs.

The CDR3 contains 16 residues. V gave up 2 bases and J gave up 1 base; unmatched junction bases: 5. Germline CDR1 and CDR2: MNHEY and SVGEGT. Per the authors' pipeline: Quantification of nucleated cells was approximated via reference gene primer amplification. Generated by immunoSEQ multiplex PCR, the TCRdb table keeps only in-frame clones and is missing some. V and J calls and clone size follow that table, whereas D and trimming were derived from the DNA. The data hold about 140,000 clones, with approximately 85% observed a single time. Source material: peripheral blood. V and J are TRBV6-2 or TRBV6-3 and TRBJ1-5, with 7 bases identical to TRBD1. The source of this sequence is a human donor with acute or convalescent COVID-19. The donor label of this sample is uncertain. CDR3: CASSYLQGVSNQPQHF. Here the CDR3 DNA reads TGTGCCAGCAGTTACCTTCAGGGGGTAAGCAATCAGCCCCAGCATTTT.